What follows are 17 T cell receptor beta chains derived from one specimen sequenced in a study of cytotoxic CD8 clonotypes in ibrutinib-treated CLL. Method: immunoSEQ multiplex PCR; TCRdb's copy keeps in-frame clones and lacks some. This sample has 330,000 or so clones, with 67% found just once. Sequenced material: PBMCs, taken after 36 months of ibrutinib treatment. The source is a human donor with chronic lymphocytic leukemia.

The V and J genes are TRBV6-1 and TRBJ1-5, with unresolved D. This CDR3 has 14 amino acids. V was trimmed by 3 bases and J by 3 bases, leaving 9 bases between them. Germline CDR1 MNHNS, CDR2 SASEGT. The CDR3 sequence is CASSETGFNQPQHF. CDR3 DNA: TGTGCCAGCAGTGAGACGGGCTTCAATCAGCCCCAGCATTTT.

The chain carries TRBV4-1 and TRBJ2-7; TRBD2 matches at 7 bases. This CDR3 is built from 16 residues. Germline CDR1 reads MGHRA; CDR2 reads YSYEKL. The J segment lost 2 bases and the V segment lost 4 bases, leaving 11 bases of the junction unmatched. Written as DNA, the CDR3 is TGCGCCAGCAGCCGTATCCGGGGGGTATACGCCTACGAGCAGTACTTC. It is translated as CASSRIRGVYAYEQYF.

This clone has just a few counts. J is TRBJ2-7 and V is TRBV6-1; 7 nucleotides align to TRBD2. Germline CDR1 MNHNS, CDR2 SASEGT. Trimming took 11 bases from V and 4 from J; bases not matched to a gene: 11. The CDR3 extends over 13 amino acids. The CDR3 DNA reads TGTGCCTTGGGGAGGGCGGGTTGGTACGAGCAGTACTTC. Translating it yields CALGRAGWYEQYF.

DNA for the CDR3: TGTGCCAGCAGCTTAGATATTTACTCCTACGAGCAGTACTTC. It specifies CASSLDIYSYEQYF. This chain uses TRBV7-2 with TRBJ2-7; D is unresolved. Germline lookup yields CDR1 SGHTA and CDR2 FQGNSA. V was pared by 1 base and J by 0 bases, with 7 bases between. The CDR3 consists of 14 residues.

The chain joins TRBV4-1 to TRBJ2-7; D is tentatively TRBD1 or TRBD2 (5 bases each). Per germline, CDR1 MGHRA and CDR2 YSYEKL. The ends were cut back, 1 base at V and 2 bases at J, with 12 bases in the middle. This CDR3 region has 15 residues. CDR3 bases: TGCGCCAGCAGCCAAGTCGGGGACCGGGCCTACGAGCAGTACTTC. Its protein is CASSQVGDRAYEQYF.

Turning to this clone: The sample contains more than one DNA sequence encoding this CDR3. This chain joins TRBV4-3 and TRBJ2-7; no clear D. Between the trimmed V and J ends, which lost 1 base and 3 bases, there was a span of 10 bases. The CDR3 covers 14 residues. Germline V CDR1 and CDR2: LGHNA, YSLEER. The CDR3 loop is CASSQGSGSYEQYF. Here the CDR3 DNA reads TGCGCCAGCAGCCAAGGATCGGGTAGCTACGAGCAGTACTTC.

There are many counts of this clone. The V call is TRBV9, the J call TRBJ1-1; possibly TRBD1 for D (5 bases). The germline CDR1 and CDR2 sequences are SGDLS and YYNGEE. V lost 3 bases, J lost 3 bases, and 21 bases lay in between. CDR3 length equals 17 residues. Here the CDR3 DNA reads TGTGCCAGCAGCGCCCCCGGGATCGGGGGTAAGGACACTGAAGCTTTCTTT. Its protein is CASSAPGIGGKDTEAFF.

V and J are TRBV11-2 and TRBJ1-2; 7 bases are a match to TRBD1. The ends lost 5 bases at V and 5 bases at J; junction bases unmatched: 8. The CDR3 has 14 amino acids. Germline CDR1 and CDR2: SGHAT and FQNNGV. Here the CDR3 reads CASSQYRGFYGYTF. CDR3 nucleotides: TGTGCCAGCAGCCAGTACAGGGGATTTTATGGCTACACCTTC.

This clone has a handful of counts. This rearrangement joins TRBV19 to TRBJ1-2; no reliable D call. CDR3 length equals 15 residues. V was pared by 2 bases and J by 0 bases, with 10 bases between. Germline V CDR1 and CDR2: LNHDA, SQIVND (reference sequence). CDR3 sequence (DNA): TGTGCCAGTAGTATACCGTGGGAAGCTAACTATGGCTACACCTTC. It codes for CASSIPWEANYGYTF. The entire variable domain, with the rest obtained from reference TRBV19 and TRBJ1-2, is as follows: DGGITQSPKYLFRKEGQNVTLSCEQNLNHDAMYWYRQDPGQGLRLIYYSQIVNDFQKGDIAEGYSVSREKKESFPLTVTSAQKNPTAFYLCASSIPWEANYGYTFGSGTRLTVV.

V gene TRBV9 combines with J gene TRBJ2-3, with D unresolved. Germline V gene sequence: CDR1 SGDLS, CDR2 YYNGEE. V was shortened by 5 bases and J by 6 bases, with 7 bases between the two germline ends. The length of the CDR3 is 11 residues. In nucleotides, the CDR3 is TGTGCCAGCAGGGACGCGGATACGCAGTATTTT. Translating gives CASRDADTQYF. The complete variable domain, with remaining parts taken from reference TRBV9 and TRBJ2-3, reads DSGVTQTPKHLITATGQRVTLRCSPRSGDLSVYWYQQSLDQGLQFLIQYYNGEERAKGNILERFSAQQFPDLHSELNLSSLELGDSALYFCASRDADTQYFGPGTRLTVL.

CDR3 sequence: CASSSLPSGGEQYF. The CDR3 DNA follows: TGTGCCAGCAGCTCCCTCCCTTCGGGGGGCGAGCAGTACTTC. This chain uses TRBV13 with TRBJ2-7; 7 bases match TRBD2. The CDR3 covers 14 residues. Germline loops: CDR1 PRHDT, CDR2 FYEKMQ (reference sequence). The V segment lost 4 bases and the J segment 6 bases; nucleotides outside the gene matches: 9.

This clone was seen only a few times. The chain is built from TRBV6-6 and TRBJ1-3, with D perhaps matching TRBD1 (5 bases). The germline V gene encodes CDR1 MNHNY and CDR2 SVGAGI (reference sequence). The CDR3 covers 15 residues. Trimming took 0 bases from V and 3 from J, leaving 9 bases between them. The CDR3 DNA reads TGTGCCAGCAGTTACTCTGGGGGTCGTGGAAACACCATATATTTT. It encodes CASSYSGGRGNTIYF.

This clone has only one observation. This rearrangement joins TRBV7-9 to TRBJ2-1, with 10 bases identical to TRBD2. The CDR3 runs to 13 residues. The junction had 2 bases not matched to a gene; V was cut back by 3 bases and J by 9 bases. From germline, CDR1 is SEHNR and CDR2 FQNEAQ (reference sequence). CDR3 amino acids: CASSFLAGVEQFF. The CDR3 DNA follows: TGTGCCAGCAGCTTTCTAGCGGGAGTTGAGCAGTTCTTC.

The chain links TRBV6-1 to TRBJ1-5, with 10 nucleotides matching TRBD1. The CDR3 contains 12 residues. Looked up from germline, CDR1 is MNHNS and CDR2 is SASEGT. DNA for the CDR3: TGTGCGTTGGGACAGGGGTTCCAGCCCCAGCATTTT. Amino acids: CALGQGFQPQHF.

The rearrangement uses TRBV2 and TRBJ2-2; 8 bases match TRBD1. Germline CDR1 and CDR2: SNHLY and FYNNEI. The CDR3 has 16 amino acids. V trimming: 6 bases; J trimming: 1 base; junction bases outside the gene matches: 7. The CDR3 nucleotides are TGTGCCAGCAGGCGGGACAGGAGACAGAACACCGGGGAGCTGTTTTTT. Protein: CASRRDRRQNTGELFF.

The V and J genes are TRBV7-2 and TRBJ2-3; D gene ambiguous. The CDR3 is made up of 14 amino acids. Germline V gives CDR1 SGHTA, CDR2 FQGNSA. V dropped 3 bases and J dropped 3 bases, with 10 bases sitting between them. The CDR3 protein is CASSFTLPTDTQYF. The CDR3 DNA is TGTGCCAGCAGCTTTACACTACCGACAGATACGCAGTATTTT.

This clone occurred a few times. The chain has TRBV4-1 and TRBJ1-5; D is ambiguous. The V gene's germline CDR1 is MGHRA and CDR2 YSYEKL. The CDR3 is made up of 14 amino acids. V lost 5 bases to trimming and J lost 5 bases, with 13 bases between them. The CDR3 region has the DNA TGCGCCAGCAGCAGTTCCGGGCCCTATCAGCCCCAGCATTTT. Translation gives CASSSSGPYQPQHF.